These 5 T cell receptor beta chains originate from one sample sequenced in a study of OX40 agonist ivuxolimab in advanced cancers. This table comes from immunoSEQ multiplex PCR, and its TCRdb copy is limited to in-frame clones, with some not included. The sample lists roughly 56,000 clones, roughly nine tenths seen once, with about 0.76% in the top ten. The sequencing used CD4+ or CD8+ T cells sorted from blood, collected in a trial of the OX40 agonist ivuxolimab. The origin of the receptors is an adult with an advanced solid tumor such as melanoma, head and neck, liver or kidney cancer.

The CDR3 region has the DNA TGTGCCAGCTCACCATTGAGACAGGGCCTGGATACGCAGTATTTT. This codes for CASSPLRQGLDTQYF. The chain employs TRBV18 and TRBJ2-3; 7 bases line up with TRBD1. CDR1 and CDR2 (germline): KGHSH, LQKENI. The CDR3 is 15 amino acids. V lost 2 bases to trimming and J lost 6 bases; unmatched junction nucleotides: 8.

V and J are TRBV29-1 and TRBJ1-1, with 8 bases identical to TRBD1. V trimming: 7 bases; J trimming: 3 bases; junction bases outside the gene matches: 10. The CDR3 totals 14 residues. Germline V gives CDR1 SQVTM, CDR2 ANQGSEA. CDR3 sequence: CSALRTGRYTEAFF. CDR3 DNA: TGCAGCGCTTTAAGGACAGGGCGGTACACTGAAGCTTTCTTT.

The V and J genes are TRBV18 and TRBJ1-1; D call uncertain. The CDR3 is made up of 13 amino acids. V lost 2 bases and J 3 bases, leaving 7 bases between the germline ends. Germline lookup yields CDR1 KGHSH and CDR2 LQKENI. CDR3 bases: TGTGCCAGCTCACCATTCGGGTACACTGAAGCTTTCTTT. Translated: CASSPFGYTEAFF.

The chain links TRBV30 to TRBJ1-2, with TRBD1 matching over 8 bases. The germline V gene has CDR1 GTSNPN and CDR2 SVGIG (reference sequence). This CDR3 is 11 amino acids long. V dropped 2 bases and J dropped 11; count of bases not matched to a gene: 4. CDR3 region: CAWSQGAGYTF. CDR3 coding DNA: TGTGCCTGGAGTCAGGGGGCGGGGTACACCTTC. The entire variable domain, with the rest obtained from reference TRBV30 and TRBJ1-2, is as follows: SQTIHQWPATLVQPVGSPLSLECTVEGTSNPNLYWYRQAAGRGLQLLFYSVGIGQISSEVPQNLSASRPQDRQFILSSKKLLLSDSGFYLCAWSQGAGYTFGSGTRLTVV.

The chain recombines TRBV18 with TRBJ2-1, with 9 bases identical to TRBD2. The germline V gene has CDR1 KGHSH and CDR2 LQKENI. V shed 3 bases, J shed 5 bases, and the junction held 5 bases outside the gene matches. This CDR3 contains 15 residues. The CDR3 spells CASSPSGGRNNEQFF. DNA of the CDR3: TGTGCCAGCTCACCCAGCGGGGGGAGGAACAATGAGCAGTTCTTC.